This T cell receptor beta chain came from a study of T cell responses to AZD1222 COVID-19 vaccine. Points on this clone: Its antigen is currently unknown.

Trimming removed 0 bases at V and 2 bases at J, with 9 bases between. This CDR3 region has 14 residues. Germline CDR1 reads SGHRS; CDR2 reads YFSETQ. Clones were read by immunoSEQ multiplex PCR, and TCRdb kept only the in-frame ones, dropping some. The data show about 120,000 clones, roughly 93% seen once. Study-wide results and limits: Baseline seropositivity characterized only six AZD1222 recipients. The CD4 TCRs associated with vaccination extended across spike and predominated at 160-218 and 743-854.

This TCR derives from an adult in good health. This material consisted of peripheral blood, taken on day 0 of AZD1222 vaccination. The V call is TRBV5-1, the J call TRBJ2-7; TRBD1 might be the D (6 bases). Written as DNA, the CDR3 is TGCGCCAGCAGCTTGGGGACAGCGGCCTACGAGCAGTACTTC. Its protein product is CASSLGTAAYEQYF.